The rows below give T cell receptor beta chains drawn from one sample of a study of response to subunit inactivated influenza vaccine. TCRdb recomputed calls from the RT-PCR reads with MiXCR, one row per CDR3 protein. The data hold about 500,000 distinct CDR3 sequences, with about 15% observed a single time. This specimen was CD4+ T cells sorted from PBMCs, taken 23 to 25 months after vaccination. These receptors were collected from a man in his fifties or sixties who received an inactivated influenza vaccine. Both conserved end residues are part of each CDR3. The order of the fields is clone size, V gene, J gene, D gene, CDR3 protein, CDR3 DNA. The D gene is left open where the match is weak. Clone size is not always given. Where it is, it says once, few, many or a class for expanded clones.

few	TRBV3-1	TRBJ2-5	-	CASSQQTGSQETQYF	TGTGCCAGCAGCCAACAGACAGGATCCCAAGAGACCCAGTACTTC
-	TRBV7-2	TRBJ2-3	TRBD2	CASSLRGGPQDTQYF	TGTGCCAGCAGCTTACGCGGGGGGCCCCAGGATACGCAGTATTTT
many	TRBV28	TRBJ2-7	-	CATSRLIGDPRWCEQYF	TGTGCCACTAGCCGACTCATCGGGGATCCCAGATGGTGCGAGCAGTACTTC
-	TRBV9	TRBJ2-3	TRBD2	CASSVVPSGGTDTQYF	TGTGCCAGCAGCGTAGTCCCTAGCGGAGGCACAGATACGCAGTATTTT
-	TRBV12-3/TRBV12-4	TRBJ1-3	-	CASNHPGLLSGNTIYF	TGTGCCAGCAATCATCCGGGACTCCTCTCTGGAAACACCATATATTTT
few	TRBV7-6	TRBJ2-7	-	CASSLDYGGPYEQYF	TGTGCCAGCAGCTTAGATTACGGGGGGCCTTACGAGCAGTACTTC
few	TRBV12-3/TRBV12-4	TRBJ2-7	TRBD2	CASSLSGTSYEQYF	TGTGCCAGCAGTTTATCCGGGACTAGTTACGAGCAGTACTTC
few	TRBV12-3/TRBV12-4	TRBJ1-5	TRBD1	CASSRDRDASQHF	TGTGCCAGCAGCCGGGACAGGGACGCGTCCCAGCATTTT
-	TRBV10-3	TRBJ1-6	TRBD1	CATGQGISYNSPLHF	TGTGCCACCGGACAGGGGATCTCCTATAATTCACCCCTCCACTTT
few	TRBV7-9	TRBJ1-2	TRBD1	CASSPSAGTGASGYTF	TGTGCCAGCAGCCCGAGCGCCGGGACAGGGGCATCTGGCTACACCTTC
-	TRBV28	TRBJ1-4	-	CASSLDSWDEKLFF	TGTGCCAGCAGTTTGGACAGCTGGGATGAAAAACTGTTTTTT
few	TRBV9	TRBJ2-3	-	CASSVVHTDTQYF	TGTGCCAGCAGCGTAGTTCACACAGATACGCAGTATTTT
few	TRBV20-1	TRBJ2-2	TRBD1	CSARDLRQGMAGELFF	TGCAGTGCTAGAGATCTGAGACAGGGGATGGCCGGGGAGCTGTTTTTT
-	TRBV5-5	TRBJ2-5	TRBD1	CASSYTGGAETQYF	TGTGCCAGCAGCTACACAGGGGGCGCGGAGACCCAGTACTTC
-	TRBV11-2	TRBJ2-1	-	CASSLSSWDEQFF	TGTGCCAGCAGCTTATCCAGCTGGGATGAGCAGTTCTTC
-	TRBV6-1	TRBJ2-1	-	CASSLPGLLRVEQFF	TGTGCCAGCAGCCTACCGGGACTCCTACGAGTTGAGCAGTTCTTC
-	TRBV5-1	TRBJ2-5	TRBD2	CASSLDTSGLQTQYF	TGCGCCAGCAGCTTGGACACTAGCGGGTTACAGACCCAGTACTTC
many	TRBV4-1	TRBJ1-5	-	CASSQAARDNQPQHF	TGCGCCAGCAGCCAAGCAGCCAGGGACAATCAGCCCCAGCATTTT
-	TRBV6-5	TRBJ1-1	-	CASSYVKGGLNTEAFF	TGTGCCAGCAGTTACGTAAAGGGGGGACTGAACACTGAAGCTTTCTTT
few	TRBV20-1	TRBJ2-7	-	CSARARGYEQYF	TGCAGTGCTAGAGCGAGGGGTTACGAGCAGTACTTC
few	TRBV5-1	TRBJ2-1	-	CASSLGGPYNEQFF	TGCGCCAGCAGCTTAGGGGGGCCCTACAATGAGCAGTTCTTC
few	TRBV12-3/TRBV12-4	TRBJ2-3	-	CASSLRQRGDTQYF	TGTGCCAGCAGTTTAAGACAGAGGGGAGATACGCAGTATTTT
-	TRBV11-2	TRBJ1-1	-	CASSLPTGNTEAFF	TGTGCCAGCAGCCTACCGACAGGGAACACTGAAGCTTTCTTT
-	TRBV7-9	TRBJ1-2	TRBD1	CASRSGQVGGYTF	TGTGCCAGCAGATCGGGACAGGTGGGAGGCTACACCTTC
few	TRBV2	TRBJ2-7	-	CASSGWAYEQYF	TGTGCCAGCAGTGGATGGGCCTACGAGCAGTACTTC
few	TRBV7-2	TRBJ2-3	TRBD1	CASSLSQGAYTQYF	TGTGCCAGCAGCTTAAGTCAGGGGGCGTATACGCAGTATTTT
-	TRBV20-1	TRBJ2-3	-	CSAFEGIADTQYF	TGCAGTGCCTTTGAGGGTATCGCAGATACGCAGTATTTT
-	TRBV18	TRBJ2-3	-	CASSPRVLDTQYF	TGTGCCAGCTCACCACGGGTATTGGATACGCAGTATTTT
few	TRBV13	TRBJ2-1	TRBD1	CASSLDPDRDEQFF	TGTGCCAGCAGCTTAGACCCGGACAGGGATGAGCAGTTCTTC
few	TRBV10-3	TRBJ2-3	-	CASRRGEGDTQYF	TGTGCCTCCAGGAGGGGGGAAGGAGATACGCAGTATTTT
few	TRBV21-1	TRBJ2-7	-	CASSKGLRGEQYF	TGTGCCAGCAGCAAAGGATTAAGAGGGGAGCAGTACTTC
few	TRBV6-5	TRBJ2-3	-	CASSYDSGATDTQYF	TGTGCCAGCAGTTACGATTCAGGAGCTACAGATACGCAGTATTTT
-	TRBV4-3	TRBJ2-7	-	CASSQAAHSSYEQYF	TGCGCCAGCAGCCAAGCAGCCCACAGCTCCTACGAGCAGTACTTC
many	TRBV5-1	TRBJ2-7	TRBD2	CASRKRGASGEQYF	TGCGCCAGCAGAAAGCGGGGGGCTTCCGGCGAGCAGTACTTC
-	TRBV4-3	TRBJ2-5	TRBD2	CASSQDFAGGLQETQYF	TGCGCCAGCAGCCAAGACTTTGCGGGGGGCCTCCAAGAGACCCAGTACTTC
few	TRBV10-3	TRBJ2-3	TRBD2	CAISQTGTSGRKGTDTQYF	TGTGCCATCAGCCAGACCGGGACTAGCGGGAGAAAGGGCACAGATACGCAGTATTTT
many	TRBV28	TRBJ2-7	-	CASSLSGTVSYEQYF	TGTGCCAGCAGTTTAAGTGGGACGGTATCCTACGAGCAGTACTTC
many	TRBV4-1	TRBJ2-3	-	CASSQDGDTDTQYF	TGCGCCAGCAGCCAAGACGGCGACACAGATACGCAGTATTTT
few	TRBV29-1	TRBJ1-5	-	CSVEQGINQPQHF	TGCAGCGTTGAACAGGGGATCAATCAGCCCCAGCATTTT
few	TRBV4-1	TRBJ2-1	-	CASSLTGHGPDEQFF	TGCGCCAGCAGCCTCACCGGCCACGGGCCGGATGAGCAGTTCTTC